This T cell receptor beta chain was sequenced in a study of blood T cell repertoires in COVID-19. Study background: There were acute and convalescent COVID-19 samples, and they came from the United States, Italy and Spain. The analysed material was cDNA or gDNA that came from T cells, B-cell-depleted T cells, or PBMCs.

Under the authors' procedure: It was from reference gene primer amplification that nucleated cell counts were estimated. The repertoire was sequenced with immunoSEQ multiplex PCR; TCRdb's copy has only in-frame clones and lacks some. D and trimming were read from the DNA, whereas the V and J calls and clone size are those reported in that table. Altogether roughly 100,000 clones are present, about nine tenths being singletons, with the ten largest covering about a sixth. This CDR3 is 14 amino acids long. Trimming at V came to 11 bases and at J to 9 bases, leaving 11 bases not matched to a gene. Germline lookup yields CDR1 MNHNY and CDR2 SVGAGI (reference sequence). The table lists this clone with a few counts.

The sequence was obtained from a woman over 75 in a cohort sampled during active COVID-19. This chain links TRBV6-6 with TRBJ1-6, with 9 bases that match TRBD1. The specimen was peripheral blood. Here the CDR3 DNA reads TGTGCCGGCTCTCCGGGACAGGGTGCTTCACCCCTCCACTTT. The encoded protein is CAGSPGQGASPLHF.